These 20 T cell receptor beta chains were sequenced from one sample in a study. A single record per CDR3 protein comes from TCRdb applying MiXCR to the RT-PCR reads. The sample shows hundreds of thousands of distinct CDR3 sequences, 14% of them seen only once. Source material: memory CD4+ T cells from blood. These TCRs come from a female donor in good health, serving as a healthy control.

The chain recombines TRBV6-2 or TRBV6-3 with TRBJ2-2; no reliable D call. Per the germline V gene, CDR1 is MNHEY and CDR2 is SVGEGT. This CDR3 spans 13 amino acids. Trimming shortened V by 5 bases and J by 8 bases, and 12 bases separated the two germline ends. The CDR3 DNA sequence: TGTGCCAGCAGTCCTCTAGAATTTGGGGAGCTGTTTTTT. Translation gives CASSPLEFGELFF.

There are a few counts of this clonotype. The V gene is TRBV20-1, the J gene TRBJ2-2; D may match TRBD1 or TRBD2 (5 bases each). The germline CDR1 and CDR2 sequences are DFQATT and SNEGSKA (reference sequence). The ends were cut back, 3 bases at V and 2 bases at J, with 10 bases in the middle. The CDR3 runs 14 residues. The CDR3 region has the DNA TGCAGTGCTAGCTGGGACGTAAACACCGGGGAGCTGTTTTTT. It specifies CSASWDVNTGELFF.

This clonotype has just a few counts. The chain carries TRBV20-1 and TRBJ1-1; D is possibly TRBD1 (6 bases). CDR1 and CDR2 from the germline V gene are DFQATT and SNEGSKA (reference sequence). The CDR3 is 16 amino acids. The germline V and J ends were trimmed by 0 bases and 0 bases, with 14 bases remaining between them. The DNA of the CDR3 is TGCAGTGCTAGAGACTGGACAGTTCCTATGAACACTGAAGCTTTCTTT. Its protein product is CSARDWTVPMNTEAFF.

This clonotype was observed at least ten times. The rearrangement uses TRBV20-1 and TRBJ1-6; tentatively, D is TRBD1 (5 bases). CDR1 is DFQATT, CDR2 SNEGSKA, per germline (reference sequence). Trimming pared 3 bases from V and 5 bases from J, leaving 17 bases between. CDR3 length: 16 amino acids. CDR3 sequence: CSASLSVGTDNSPLHF. The CDR3 nucleotides read TGCAGTGCTAGCCTCTCCGTAGGGACTGATAATTCACCCCTCCACTTT.

This clonotype has more than one count but fewer than ten. The chain couples TRBV6-1 to TRBJ2-7, with D perhaps TRBD1 (6 bases). The CDR3 spans 13 residues. CDR1 is MNHNS and CDR2 is SASEGT in the germline V gene. V gave up 4 bases and J gave up 3 bases, with 10 bases separating them. CDR3 amino acids: CASSGTGFYEQYF. The CDR3 DNA is TGTGCCAGCAGTGGAACAGGGTTCTACGAGCAGTACTTC.

This clonotype was found a few times. The V and J genes are TRBV5-5 and TRBJ1-3; D not certain. Trimming shortened V by 4 bases and J by 2 bases, and 10 bases separated the two germline ends. This CDR3 region has 14 residues. Germline assignment: CDR1 SGHKS and CDR2 YYEKEE (reference sequence). Here the CDR3 DNA reads TGTGCCAGCAGCGGCCAAATGGCTGGAAACACCATATATTTT. Amino acids: CASSGQMAGNTIYF. Full variable domain (rest looked up from reference TRBV5-5 and TRBJ1-3): DAGVTQSPTHLIKTRGQQVTLRCSPISGHKSVSWYQQVLGQGPQFIFQYYEKEERGRGNFPDRFSARQFPNYSSELNVNALLLGDSALYLCASSGQMAGNTIYFGEGSWLTVV.

The chain joins TRBV3-1 to TRBJ2-7, with 7 bases lining up with TRBD1. Per the germline V gene, CDR1 is LGHDT and CDR2 is YNNKEL (reference sequence). This CDR3 contains 14 residues. Trimming at V came to 4 bases and at J to 5 bases, leaving 8 bases not matched to a gene. The CDR3 reads CASSRRKDRDEQYF. The CDR3 DNA reads as TGTGCCAGCAGCCGGCGAAAAGACAGGGACGAGCAGTACTTC.

The chain employs TRBV4-3 and TRBJ2-3; weak D call: TRBD2 (5 bases). Germline CDR1 reads LGHNA; CDR2 reads YSLEER. The CDR3 loop spans 16 amino acids. The V gene lost 5 bases and the J gene lost 11 bases, with 26 bases spanning the gap. CDR3 protein: CASSFLDSGSYNEQYF. The DNA for the CDR3 is TGCGCCAGCAGCTTTCTCGACTCGGGGTCCTACAATGAGCAGTATTTT.

This clonotype was counted only a few times. An end of the junction differs from the germline gene, which may be a read error. The chain recombines TRBV3-1 with TRBJ2-5; D possibly uses TRBD1 or TRBD2 (5 bases each). The CDR3 extends over 14 amino acids. CDR1 and CDR2 (germline): LGHDT, YNNKEL (reference sequence). CDR3: CASSQRGTQQTQYF. The CDR3 DNA sequence: TGTGCCAGCAGCCAGAGGGGAACCCAACAGACCCAGTACTTC.

This clonotype appeared a few times. The chain uses TRBV20-1 and TRBJ1-1; D may be TRBD1 (5 bases). Trimming cost V 8 bases and J 0 bases, with 19 bases left between them. CDR3 length: 15 residues. Germline loops: CDR1 DFQATT, CDR2 SNEGSKA (reference sequence). Here the CDR3 reads CSPRGSGPMNTEAFF. CDR3 sequence (DNA): TGCAGTCCCCGGGGGAGCGGGCCCATGAACACTGAAGCTTTCTTT.

At least ten counts were recorded for this clonotype. The genes are TRBV4-3 and TRBJ2-1; TRBD1 agrees at 9 bases. From germline, CDR1 is LGHNA and CDR2 YSLEER. J lost 8 bases, V lost 3 bases, and 5 bases had no gene match. This CDR3 has 14 amino acids. The CDR3 DNA follows: TGCGCCAGCAGCCACCGGGACAGGGACGATGAGCAGTTCTTC. Amino acid sequence: CASSHRDRDDEQFF.

As regards this clonotype: It may be a read error: a sequence one base away is much more abundant. CDR3 protein: CSVAPGAGTDTQYF. The CDR3 DNA is TGCAGCGTTGCGCCGGGGGCGGGAACAGATACGCAGTATTTT. V gene TRBV29-1 combines with J gene TRBJ2-3, with D perhaps matching TRBD1 or TRBD2 (6 bases each). The CDR3 runs 14 residues. Trimming cost V 4 bases and J 3 bases, with 14 bases left between them. Germline loops: CDR1 SQVTM, CDR2 ANQGSEA.

The chain recombines TRBV20-1 with TRBJ2-7; no clear D gene. This CDR3 is 10 amino acids long. Looked up from germline, CDR1 is DFQATT and CDR2 is SNEGSKA (reference sequence). Trimming removed 5 bases from V and 5 bases from J, with 7 bases in between. The CDR3 sequence is CSARNDEQYF. Here the CDR3 DNA reads TGCAGTGCTCGTAACGACGAGCAGTACTTC.

This clonotype was seen a few times. The V and J genes are TRBV7-9 and TRBJ1-1, with D hard to call. The V and J ends lost 6 bases and 3 bases respectively, with 8 bases between them. Germline CDR1 SEHNR, CDR2 FQNEAQ (reference sequence). The CDR3 is 12 amino acids. CDR3: CASSLMDTEAFF. Here the CDR3 DNA reads TGTGCCAGCAGTCTTATGGACACTGAAGCTTTCTTT.

This clonotype was observed many times. V is TRBV4-2 and J is TRBJ1-4; D gene uncertain. This CDR3 region has 15 residues. Between the trimmed V and J ends, which lost 1 base and 7 bases, there was a span of 13 bases. Looked up from germline, CDR1 is LGHNA and CDR2 is YNFKEQ. This chain's CDR3 is CASSQGAGEPEKLFF. CDR3 DNA sequence: TGTGCCAGCAGCCAAGGTGCCGGAGAGCCTGAAAAACTGTTTTTT.

The genes are TRBV25-1 and TRBJ2-1; TRBD1 is a possible D gene (7 bases). Germline V lookup: CDR1 MGHDK, CDR2 SYGVNS. V lost 8 bases and J lost 3, with 14 bases in between. This CDR3 comprises 14 residues. The CDR3 region is CASCRGVGYNEQFF. Here the CDR3 DNA reads TGTGCCAGCTGCAGGGGGGTCGGCTACAATGAGCAGTTCTTC.

This clonotype showed up just a few times. The chain combines TRBV6-6 with TRBJ2-7; TRBD1 agrees at 8 bases. Germline V gene lookup returns CDR1 MNHNY and CDR2 SVGAGI (reference sequence). J gave up 6 bases and V 6 bases, and 7 bases lay outside the gene matches. CDR3 length equals 13 residues. The CDR3 spells CASRPPGGSEQYF. DNA of the CDR3: TGTGCCAGCAGACCACCAGGGGGCAGCGAGCAGTACTTC.

The chain is built from TRBV12-3 or TRBV12-4 and TRBJ1-2; D is unclear. V dropped 5 bases and J dropped 1 base, with 20 bases sitting between them. The CDR3 runs to 17 residues. CDR3 sequence: CASSPRTSARYNYGYTF. CDR3 DNA: TGTGCCAGCAGTCCCCGTACTAGCGCAAGATATAACTATGGCTACACCTTC.

This clonotype has more than one count but fewer than ten. The genes are TRBV20-1 and TRBJ2-7; D might be TRBD1 (5 bases). V dropped 3 bases and J dropped 1 base, with 7 bases sitting between them. This CDR3 region has 12 residues. Germline CDR1 and CDR2: DFQATT and SNEGSKA (reference sequence). CDR3: CSASQGSYEQYF. In DNA, the CDR3 is TGCAGTGCTAGCCAGGGTTCCTACGAGCAGTACTTC.

This clonotype was seen a handful of times. The CDR3 coding sequence is TGTGCCAGCAGTCAGGGGGGGGGATCACCCCTCCACTTT. Its translation: CASSQGGGSPLHF. This chain connects TRBV7-3 to TRBJ1-6; TRBD1 agrees at 7 bases. CDR1 SGHTA and CDR2 FQGTGA come from the germline V gene. Losses at the gene ends were 6 bases for V and 10 bases for J; bases not matched to a gene: 6. The CDR3 extends over 13 amino acids.